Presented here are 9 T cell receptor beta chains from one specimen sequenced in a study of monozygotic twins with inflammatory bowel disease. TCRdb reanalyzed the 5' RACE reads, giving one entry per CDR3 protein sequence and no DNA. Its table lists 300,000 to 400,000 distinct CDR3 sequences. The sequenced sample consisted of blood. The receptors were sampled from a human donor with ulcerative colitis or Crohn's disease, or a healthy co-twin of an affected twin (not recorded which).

This CDR3 reads CSVEVWGQEIIQETQYF. The chain is built from TRBV29-1 and TRBJ2-5; TCRdb gives TRBD1 as the D gene, but with no DNA this cannot be confirmed. Germline CDR1 reads SQVTM; CDR2 reads ANQGSEA. The CDR3 is 17 residues long.

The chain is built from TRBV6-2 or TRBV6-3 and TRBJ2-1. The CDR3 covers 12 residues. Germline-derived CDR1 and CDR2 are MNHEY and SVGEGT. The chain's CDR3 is CASSYLVNEQFF.

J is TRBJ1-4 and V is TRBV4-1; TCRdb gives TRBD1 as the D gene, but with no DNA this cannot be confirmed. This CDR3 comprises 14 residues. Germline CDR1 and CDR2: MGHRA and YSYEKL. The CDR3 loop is CASSQGGTFEKLFF.

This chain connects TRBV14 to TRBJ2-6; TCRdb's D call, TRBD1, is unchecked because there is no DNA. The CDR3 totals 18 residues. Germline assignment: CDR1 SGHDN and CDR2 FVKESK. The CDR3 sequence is CASSPWGQGVSGANVLTF.

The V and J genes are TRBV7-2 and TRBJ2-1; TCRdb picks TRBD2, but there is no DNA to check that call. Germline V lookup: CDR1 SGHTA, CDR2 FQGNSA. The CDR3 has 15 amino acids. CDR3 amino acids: CASSLFRLDNNEQFF.

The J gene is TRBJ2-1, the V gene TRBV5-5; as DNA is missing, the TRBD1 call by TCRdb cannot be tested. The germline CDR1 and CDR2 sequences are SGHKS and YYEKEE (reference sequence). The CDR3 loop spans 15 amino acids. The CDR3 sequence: CASSSMGSGYNEQFF.

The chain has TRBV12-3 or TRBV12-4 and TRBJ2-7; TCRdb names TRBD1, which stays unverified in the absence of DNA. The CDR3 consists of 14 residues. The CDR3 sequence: CASRGTGQSYEQYF.

This CDR3 is CSVERTGGGGEAFF. The chain recombines TRBV29-1 with TRBJ1-1; TCRdb picks TRBD1, but there is no DNA to check that call. From germline, CDR1 is SQVTM and CDR2 ANQGSEA. The CDR3 loop spans 14 amino acids.

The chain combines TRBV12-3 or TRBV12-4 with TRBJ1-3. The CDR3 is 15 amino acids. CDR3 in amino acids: CASSLGSLSGNTIYF.